The clone carrying this T cell receptor (beta chain) was seen more than once but under ten times. Its antigen is undetermined. CD8 cells regarded as naive lacked CD45RO, were positively chosen for CCR7, and omitted terminally differentiated effector memory CD45RA+ cells. A roughly 200 ng quantity of DNA, some 30,000 T cell genomes, went into the sorted-subset replicate PCRs. The method was immunoSEQ multiplex PCR; TCRdb's version includes in-frame clones alone and lacks a portion of them. The sample contains about 2.1 million clones, roughly 91% of which appear only once. This record belongs to a study of shared clonotypes between healthy human individuals. Study-wide points: Clonotype sharing among donors was thought likely to change with sequencing depth.

From germline, CDR1 is SGHTA and CDR2 FQGTGA. V was cut by 1 base and J by 5 bases, with 14 bases left in between. This CDR3 region has 15 residues. V and J are TRBV7-3 and TRBJ2-5; possibly TRBD2 for D (5 bases). This receptor was taken from a young man in good health. Some clones in this sample may be carry-over from other donors' samples. Material for sequencing was naive CD8+ T cells from PBMCs. CDR3 sequence reads: CASSLIGLPLETQYF. For the CDR3, the DNA is TGTGCCAGCAGCTTAATTGGACTGCCTCTCGAGACCCAGTACTTC.